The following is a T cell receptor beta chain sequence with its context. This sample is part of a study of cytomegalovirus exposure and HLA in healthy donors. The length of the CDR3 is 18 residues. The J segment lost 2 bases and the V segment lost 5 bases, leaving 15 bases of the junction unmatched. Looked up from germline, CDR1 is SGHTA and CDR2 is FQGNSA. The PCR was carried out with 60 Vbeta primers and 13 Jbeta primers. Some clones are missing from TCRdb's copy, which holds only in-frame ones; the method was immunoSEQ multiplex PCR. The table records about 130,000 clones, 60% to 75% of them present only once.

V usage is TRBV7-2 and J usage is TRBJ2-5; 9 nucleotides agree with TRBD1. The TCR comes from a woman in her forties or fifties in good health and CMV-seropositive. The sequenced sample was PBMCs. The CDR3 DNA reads TGTGCCAGCAGCCGTCGTCCCGGGACAGGGTTGAGACAAGAGACCCAGTACTTC. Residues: CASSRRPGTGLRQETQYF.